The sequence of this T cell receptor (beta chain) was determined in a study of CD8 T cells in ankylosing spondylitis. Study outcomes and limitations: CD8+ by phenotype, disease-linked clones were relatively rare in peripheral blood.

Via MiXCR, TCRdb re-called the 5' RACE reads, giving one row per CDR3 protein. The sample yields under 150,000 distinct CDR3 sequences, approximately 15% seen once. Ten or more counts support this clonotype. The antigen is not known. The sample taken for sequencing was blood, either unsorted or a sorted T cell fraction (not recorded which). The TCR comes from a female donor with ankylosing spondylitis or in good health (not recorded which).

For the CDR3, the DNA is TGCAGGCTCGGAAACGGGAGGGCCCCCCGGAATGAGCAGTTCTTC. Translating gives CRLGNGRAPRNEQFF. The rearrangement links TRBV20-1 to TRBJ2-1; 8 positions agree with TRBD2. The CDR3 extends over 15 amino acids. CDR1 and CDR2 (germline): DFQATT, SNEGSKA (reference sequence).